A single TCR beta chain is shown here with its context. The source of the sample is a study of blood T cell repertoires in COVID-19. The overall study: COVID-19 samples collected from the United States, Italy and Spain covered acute and convalescent phases. From T cells, B-cell-depleted T cells, or PBMCs came the material, which was cDNA or gDNA.

The CDR3 extends over 14 amino acids. Germline CDR1 reads SGHKS; CDR2 reads YYEKEE (reference sequence). V gave up 3 bases and J gave up 8 bases, with 17 bases separating them. Source study methods: How many nucleated cells were present was estimated from reference gene primer amplification. Measured with immunoSEQ multiplex PCR; TCRdb has only the in-frame clones, and not every one. The DNA gave D and trimming, while V, J and clone size come from that table. The profile shows under 300,000 clones, about 90% of them singletons. V is TRBV5-5 and J is TRBJ1-1; tentative D call: TRBD1 (5 bases). Material: peripheral blood. The sequence was collected from a man aged 60-69 years with acute or convalescent COVID-19. CDR3: CASSSEFRTREAFF. CDR3 DNA: TGTGCCAGCAGCTCGGAGTTCAGGACAAGGGAAGCTTTCTTT.